This TCR beta chain was obtained from a study of identical twins. Study observations and caveats: Researchers reported weaker excess twin sharing in beta out-of-frame sequences. Twin-shared out-of-frame alpha sequences were enriched for low generation probability. The more abundant beta clonotypes in cord blood had fewer insertions, and memory repertoires did not show this.

This clonotype was detected a few times. The antigen is unknown. One end of the junction is discordant with germline, which a read error may explain. TCRdb re-called the 5' RACE reads with MiXCR, one entry per CDR3 protein. The data show 1.5 million to 2 million distinct CDR3 sequences, under 35% seen once. The donor group consisted entirely of healthy Caucasians. The clonotype comes from a newborn girl in good health. Sequencing input: cord blood.

CDR3 nucleotides: TGTGCCAGCAGACGTGCGGGGACCCTGTACTTC. Protein sequence: CASRRAGTLYF. The chain recombines TRBV6-5 with TRBJ2-5; D may be TRBD2 (6 bases). Per germline, CDR1 MNHEY and CDR2 SVGAGI. This CDR3 is built from 11 residues.